This record concerns one T cell receptor (beta chain) sequence. This sample was included in a study of blood T cell repertoires in COVID-19. Study summary: PBMCs, B-cell-depleted T cells, or T cells were the source of the cDNA or gDNA that made up the material.

CDR3 length: 13 residues. Germline lookup yields CDR1 SGHTA and CDR2 FQGNSA. J was trimmed by 5 bases and V by 5 bases; bases with no gene match: 3. Produced via immunoSEQ multiplex PCR; TCRdb's table is partial and in-frame only. The table records tens of thousands of clones, 60% to 80% of them present only once. Material: peripheral blood. The gene calls are TRBV7-2 and TRBJ1-2, with 9 bases that match TRBD1. This receptor was taken from a woman aged 55-70 years with acute or convalescent COVID-19. The CDR3 loop reads CASSDGTGYGYTF. The CDR3 DNA sequence: TGTGCCAGCAGCGACGGGACAGGGTATGGCTACACCTTC.